These 8 T cell receptor beta chains were sequenced from one sample in a study of neurological immune-mediated disorders. TCRdb analysed the 5' RACE reads with MiXCR anew, one entry per CDR3 protein. The repertoire holds some 50,000 distinct CDR3 sequences, with roughly 17% as singletons. Sequencing input: PBMCs. These receptors were obtained from a man aged 55 to 70 in good health.

This clonotype was counted at least ten times. The genes are TRBV12-3 or TRBV12-4 and TRBJ1-4; D is unresolved. The CDR3 is 14 amino acids. V shed 5 bases and J shed 6 bases, with 13 bases lying between them. The CDR3 protein is CASSPFRRDEKLFF. DNA for the CDR3: TGTGCCAGCAGTCCCTTCCGTCGGGATGAAAAACTGTTTTTT.

This clonotype showed up many times. The J gene is TRBJ1-1, the V gene TRBV10-3, with D tentatively TRBD1 (5 bases). Trimming stripped 3 bases from V and 0 bases from J, with 8 bases between. The CDR3 totals 14 residues. The germline V gene has CDR1 ENHRY and CDR2 SYGVKD. DNA of the CDR3: TGTGCCATCAGTGATGGGGACCTGAACACTGAAGCTTTCTTT. Its translation is CAISDGDLNTEAFF.

This clonotype was observed many times. The rearrangement uses TRBV2 and TRBJ2-1; 12 bases match TRBD2. V lost 3 bases to trimming and J lost 9 bases; unmatched junction nucleotides: 6. The CDR3 is made up of 15 amino acids. From germline, CDR1 is SNHLY and CDR2 FYNNEI. The CDR3 region has the DNA TGTGCCAGCAGTGACACTAGCGGGAGGAGAGGTGAGCAGTTCTTC. Protein sequence: CASSDTSGRRGEQFF.

Worth noting for this clonotype: A much larger clone differs by one base, so this may be a read error. The chain uses TRBV5-1 and TRBJ2-7; 13 bases map to TRBD2. The CDR3 has 16 amino acids. From germline, CDR1 is SGHRS and CDR2 YFSETQ. J gave up 4 bases and V 1 base, and 5 bases lay outside the gene matches. The CDR3 region has the DNA TGCGCCAGCAGCTTGAGGCGGACTAGCGGGGGTTACGAGCAGTACTTC. Translating it yields CASSLRRTSGGYEQYF. The variable domain in full, with the rest retrieved from reference TRBV5-1 and TRBJ2-7, is KAGVTQTPRYLIKTRGQQVTLSCSPISGHRSVSWYQQTPGQGLQFLFEYFSETQRNKGNFPGRFSGRQFSNSRSEMNVSTLELGDSALYLCASSLRRTSGGYEQYFGPGTRLTVT.

In this sample, this clonotype turned up many times. The chain carries TRBV20-1 and TRBJ2-4; TRBD1 aligns across 8 bases. The CDR3 has 13 amino acids. V dropped 5 bases and J dropped 4; count of bases not matched to a gene: 4. Germline V gives CDR1 DFQATT, CDR2 SNEGSKA (reference sequence). The DNA of the CDR3 is TGCAGTGCTCCCGGGACAGGAAAAAACATTCAGTACTTC. The encoded protein is CSAPGTGKNIQYF.

In this sample, this clonotype turned up many times. The gene calls are TRBV10-3 and TRBJ2-7; D gene uncertain. V lost 3 bases and J 7 bases, leaving 10 bases between the germline ends. In germline, CDR1 is ENHRY, CDR2 SYGVKD. This CDR3 has 12 amino acids. CDR3 bases: TGTGCCATCAGTGAACGGGTAGAAGAGCAGTACTTC. Translating gives CAISERVEEQYF.

The DNA of the CDR3 is TGTGCCAGCAGCTTAGAAGGTCGAGTGGGAGTCTCAATCTACGAGCAGTACTTC. Residues: CASSLEGRVGVSIYEQYF. The chain carries TRBV7-2 and TRBJ2-7; TRBD2 might be the D (5 bases). This CDR3 comprises 18 residues. Deletions cut 1 base from V and 3 bases from J, with 22 bases between. The germline gives CDR1 SGHTA, CDR2 FQGNSA.

The rearrangement joins TRBV4-1 to TRBJ2-7, with TRBD1 matching over 8 bases. Trimming removed 6 bases from V and 7 bases from J; junction bases left unmatched: 11. Germline V gene sequence: CDR1 MGHRA, CDR2 YSYEKL. The CDR3 extends over 14 amino acids. CDR3 residues: CASRAGTGSAEQYF. The DNA of the CDR3 is TGCGCCAGCAGAGCTGGGACAGGCTCCGCGGAGCAGTACTTC.